This TCR beta chain was retrieved from a study of graft-versus-host responses after intestinal transplantation. Looking at the study overall: All of the recipients had induction that used anti-thymocyte globulin, then tacrolimus and steroids for approximately 3 years. General study results and limits: Individuals who had graft-donor T cell macrochimerism had allografts that showed high graft-versus-host to host-versus-graft clonal ratios.

The ends were cut back, 3 bases at V and 3 bases at J, with 9 bases in the middle. The CDR3 spans 13 residues. CDR1 and CDR2 (germline): SNHLY, FYNNEI. In the case of this clone: What it binds is not known.

Repertoires were generated with immunoSEQ multiplex PCR, while TCRdb's copy carries only in-frame clones and drops some. The data contain just over 40,000 clones, about 90% of them singletons. The V call is TRBV2, the J call TRBJ2-7; perhaps TRBD2 as D (6 bases). This receptor was identified in a human patient who received an intestinal transplant, so some T cells may come from the graft donor. Sequenced here: PBMCs, sampled around 320 days after intestinal transplant. CDR3 sequence (DNA): TGTGCCAGCAGTGATCTGCGGGGCTACGAGCAGTACTTC. Translating it yields CASSDLRGYEQYF.